This entry lists 26 T cell receptor beta chains sequenced from one sample in a study of blood T cells in healthy people across ages. With a J-beta primer mix and a sample-barcoded 5' primer, a second PCR ran roughly 7 to 11 cycles. TCRdb used MiXCR to reprocess the 5' RACE reads, holding one entry per CDR3 protein. The data hold 1.5 million to 2 million distinct CDR3 sequences, with 28% observed a single time. Sequencing was carried out using blood. The receptors come from a woman younger than 45 in good health.

The chain uses TRBV5-1 and TRBJ2-7; 11 nucleotides agree with TRBD2. The tail of the sequence fits TRBJ2-5 better, so the J call may be wrong. Germline assignment: CDR1 SGHRS and CDR2 YFSETQ. This CDR3 comprises 16 residues. The CDR3 loop is CASSIGLAGRQETQYF. The CDR3 nucleotides are TGCGCCAGCAGCATTGGACTAGCGGGCCGTCAAGAGACCCAGTACTTC.

This sequence joins TRBV6-1 and TRBJ2-4; the D gene is possibly TRBD2 (6 bases). Trimming left V 3 bases short and J 13 bases short, with 16 bases between. Germline CDR1 reads MNHNS; CDR2 reads SASEGT. This CDR3 spans 13 amino acids. As DNA, the CDR3 is TGTGCCAGCAGTGATTGGGGACTCAGTCTACAGTACTTC. This codes for CASSDWGLSLQYF.

In its sample, this clonotype was seen many times. The genes are TRBV4-3 and TRBJ1-2, with 7 positions matching TRBD1. V shed 2 bases and J 8 bases; nucleotides not matched to a gene: 11. Germline CDR1 and CDR2: LGHNA and YSLEER. CDR3 length equals 15 residues. The CDR3 bases are TGCGCCAGCAGCCAACTCTTACAGGGGTCGTGGGGCTACACCTTC. Its protein product is CASSQLLQGSWGYTF.

This clonotype was detected a few times. This chain joins TRBV12-3 or TRBV12-4 and TRBJ1-4, with D unclear. V gave up 3 bases and J gave up 7 bases, with 12 bases separating them. The CDR3 contains 14 residues. CDR3 sequence (DNA): TGTGCCAGCAGTTTCGGAGGGCACGGTGAAAAACTGTTTTTT. It yields the protein CASSFGGHGEKLFF.

This clonotype was found a few times. The chain links TRBV19 to TRBJ2-7; 8 bases are a match to TRBD1. V lost 5 bases, J lost 3 bases, and 3 bases stayed unmatched. The CDR3 contains 13 residues. Germline V gene data show CDR1 as LNHDA and CDR2 as SQIVND (reference sequence). The CDR3 protein is CASSVQGDYEQYF. The DNA of the CDR3 is TGTGCCAGTAGTGTACAGGGGGACTACGAGCAGTACTTC. The full variable domain, in which reference TRBV19 and TRBJ2-7 provide the parts outside the CDR3, is DGGITQSPKYLFRKEGQNVTLSCEQNLNHDAMYWYRQDPGQGLRLIYYSQIVNDFQKGDIAEGYSVSREKKESFPLTVTSAQKNPTAFYLCASSVQGDYEQYFGPGTRLTVT.

The genes are TRBV6-5 and TRBJ2-3; 7 positions agree with TRBD1. V gave up 5 bases and J gave up 5 bases; unmatched junction bases: 10. Germline V CDR1 and CDR2: MNHEY, SVGAGI. The CDR3 sequence is 15 residues long. DNA of the CDR3: TGTGCCAGCAGTGAAACAGGGGACCCAGAAGATACGCAGTATTTT. It specifies CASSETGDPEDTQYF.

This clonotype has just a few counts. The chain employs TRBV28 and TRBJ1-2; D is unclear. Germline lookup yields CDR1 MDHEN and CDR2 SYDVKM. Trimming cost V 7 bases and J 0 bases, with 12 bases left between them. The CDR3 covers 14 residues. The CDR3 region has the DNA TGTGCCAGCAAGGAGCGGGAAGCTAACTATGGCTACACCTTC. Protein product: CASKEREANYGYTF.

The table lists this clonotype with a few counts. V is TRBV12-3 or TRBV12-4 and J is TRBJ1-2, with TRBD1 matching 7 bases. The CDR3 spans 12 residues. V lost 5 bases, J lost 7 bases, and 4 bases stayed unmatched. Here the CDR3 DNA reads TGTGCCAGCAGTCCAGGGGACAGTGGCTACACCTTC. Translation: CASSPGDSGYTF.

The DNA for the CDR3 is TGTGCCACCAGCAGAGATCCTAGGGAGTACTACGAGCAGTACTTC. Translated: CATSRDPREYYEQYF. The V call is TRBV15, the J call TRBJ2-7, with a tentative D call TRBD2 (5 bases). The CDR3 has 15 residues. Germline loops: CDR1 LNHNV, CDR2 YYDKDF (reference sequence). Deletions cut 0 bases from V and 3 bases from J, with 12 bases between.

The chain carries TRBV12-3 or TRBV12-4 and TRBJ1-4; no clear D gene. The V end was cut by 3 bases, the J end by 16 bases, with 21 bases between. This CDR3 comprises 14 residues. The CDR3 region is CASSFGRYTGERFF. CDR3 coding DNA: TGTGCCAGCAGTTTTGGCAGATACACCGGGGAGCGGTTTTTT.

This clonotype occurred many times. The rearrangement links TRBV6-5 to TRBJ2-1; D might be TRBD1 (6 bases). Trimming pared 2 bases from V and 5 bases from J, leaving 22 bases between. Germline V gene sequence: CDR1 MNHEY, CDR2 SVGAGI. The length of the CDR3 is 18 residues. CDR3 sequence (DNA): TGTGCCAGCAGTTACACCACCCACGACGCCAGGGGAGACAATGAGCAGTTCTTC. This translates into CASSYTTHDARGDNEQFF.

The J gene is TRBJ1-4, the V gene TRBV6-5; D gene ambiguous. Trimming pared 1 base from V and 6 bases from J, leaving 15 bases between. CDR3 length: 16 residues. CDR1 and CDR2 from the germline V gene are MNHEY and SVGAGI. The CDR3 loop reads CASSYYRATSDEKLFF. CDR3 sequence (DNA): TGTGCCAGCAGTTACTACCGGGCAACGTCGGATGAAAAACTGTTTTTT.

This clonotype was counted ten times or more. The V gene is TRBV29-1, the J gene TRBJ2-1; 10 nucleotides match TRBD2. Trimming at V came to 7 bases and at J to 0 bases, leaving 18 bases not matched to a gene. Germline lookup yields CDR1 SQVTM and CDR2 ANQGSEA. This CDR3 has 19 amino acids. In DNA form, the CDR3 reads TGCAGCGCCGGCGGGGGTGGGACTAGCGCCGGGAGCTCCTACAATGAGCAGTTCTTC. This sequence encodes CSAGGGGTSAGSSYNEQFF.

V is TRBV28 and J is TRBJ2-7; TRBD1 might be the D (5 bases). The CDR3 consists of 14 residues. Trimming shortened V by 9 bases and J by 0 bases, and 15 bases separated the two germline ends. Germline V gives CDR1 MDHEN, CDR2 SYDVKM. The CDR3 region is CASHQGRGSYEQYF. The CDR3, as DNA: TGTGCCAGTCATCAGGGAAGGGGCTCCTACGAGCAGTACTTC.

This clonotype was counted only a few times. The V call is TRBV7-8, the J call TRBJ1-2; D remains ambiguous. The CDR3 totals 16 residues. The V and J ends lost 7 bases and 2 bases respectively, with 20 bases between them. Germline V gene data show CDR1 as SGHVS and CDR2 as FQNEAQ. CDR3 in DNA: TGTGCCAGCACCCTAGACCATGGTTCAGCCAACTATGGCTACACCTTC. Amino acids: CASTLDHGSANYGYTF.

This clonotype turned up a few times. The chain employs TRBV6-2 or TRBV6-3 and TRBJ2-1, with 9 bases matching TRBD2. The CDR3 contains 15 residues. Germline V gives CDR1 MNHEY, CDR2 SVGEGT. V shed 6 bases, J shed 5 bases, and the junction held 8 bases outside the gene matches. CDR3 in DNA: TGTGCCAGCAGCCGAGACGCGGGGGGGCACAATGAGCAGTTCTTC. It codes for CASSRDAGGHNEQFF.

The V and J genes are TRBV29-1 and TRBJ2-7; 8 bases are a match to TRBD2. The CDR3 has 14 residues. With 4 bases clipped from V and 1 base from J, the junction kept 6 bases outside the gene matches. Germline V gene sequence: CDR1 SQVTM, CDR2 ANQGSEA. The CDR3 DNA reads as TGCAGCGTTGCACGGGAGGGCAGTTCCTACGAGCAGTACTTC. It yields the protein CSVAREGSSYEQYF.

The sample holds a few counts of this clonotype. J is TRBJ2-1 and V is TRBV3-1, with unresolved D. V lost 0 bases to trimming and J lost 6 bases, with 6 bases between them. The CDR3 has 13 residues. Germline values: CDR1 LGHDT, CDR2 YNNKEL (reference sequence). The CDR3 DNA sequence: TGTGCCAGCAGCCAAGAACAGTTCAATGAGCAGTTCTTC. Protein: CASSQEQFNEQFF.

This clonotype was counted a few times. The chain links TRBV2 to TRBJ2-7, with D possibly matching TRBD2 (5 bases). This CDR3 has 14 amino acids. V was shortened by 4 bases and J by 1 base, with 11 bases between the two germline ends. Per the germline V gene, CDR1 is SNHLY and CDR2 is FYNNEI. The CDR3: CASSGGSASYEQYF. The CDR3, as DNA: TGTGCCAGCAGTGGGGGTAGCGCTTCCTACGAGCAGTACTTC.

The CDR3 DNA sequence: TGCAGTGCTAGAGATAGGGGGGGTAGCCGGATGGAAGAGACCCAGTACTTC. Translation gives CSARDRGGSRMEETQYF. The V call is TRBV20-1, the J call TRBJ2-5, with D possibly matching TRBD2 (7 bases). V was pared by 0 bases and J by 3 bases, with 20 bases between. This CDR3 is 17 amino acids long. CDR1 and CDR2 from the germline V gene are DFQATT and SNEGSKA (reference sequence).

This clonotype occurred a few times. Since a much larger clone is just one base distant, this may be a read error. The V and J genes are TRBV20-1 and TRBJ2-6; either TRBD1 or TRBD2 may supply D (6 bases each). The CDR3 sequence is 16 residues long. CDR1 DFQATT and CDR2 SNEGSKA come from the germline V gene (reference sequence). Here the CDR3 reads CSARDLGGAGANVRTF. The CDR3 DNA sequence: TGCAGTGCTAGAGATCTCGGGGGCGCTGGGGCCAACGTCCGGACTTTC.

Ten or more counts support this clonotype. The V call is TRBV11-2, the J call TRBJ2-7; TRBD2 aligns across 10 bases. With V trimmed by 1 base and J by 7 bases, 7 bases remained unmatched. The CDR3 is 15 residues long. CDR1 is SGHAT, CDR2 FQNNGV, per germline. CDR3 coding DNA: TGTGCCAGCAGCTTAGTCGGGCTAGCGGGGGTTGAGCAGTACTTC. The encoded protein is CASSLVGLAGVEQYF.

The chain recombines TRBV5-6 with TRBJ1-1; unclear D gene. CDR3 length: 14 residues. CDR1 and CDR2 from the germline V gene are SGHDT and YYEEEE. V gave up 4 bases and J gave up 1 base, with 11 bases separating them. Here the CDR3 reads CASSRRHTNTEAFF. The CDR3 region has the DNA TGTGCCAGCAGCCGTAGACACACGAACACTGAAGCTTTCTTT.

This chain joins TRBV11-2 and TRBJ2-7; D uncertain. The CDR3 consists of 16 residues. Trimming stripped 1 base from V and 6 bases from J, with 19 bases between. Germline CDR1 is SGHAT and CDR2 is FQNNGV. CDR3 sequence (DNA): TGTGCCAGCAGCTTAGTTCCGCAGGCCCTTCCCTGCGAGCAGTACTTC. Protein product: CASSLVPQALPCEQYF.

The rearrangement links TRBV18 to TRBJ1-1; D unresolved. The CDR3 has 16 residues. V dropped 3 bases and J dropped 4 bases, with 18 bases sitting between them. Germline V lookup: CDR1 KGHSH, CDR2 LQKENI. CDR3 sequence reads: CASSPSVGRVATEAFF. Here the CDR3 DNA reads TGTGCCAGCTCACCCAGTGTGGGGAGGGTGGCCACTGAAGCTTTCTTT.

There are many counts of this clonotype. The chain links TRBV10-3 to TRBJ2-3; 12 bases are shared with TRBD2. J gave up 0 bases and V 2 bases, and 9 bases lay outside the gene matches. This CDR3 spans 19 amino acids. Germline V CDR1 and CDR2: ENHRY, SYGVKD. The CDR3 is CAISEATSGSSPSTDTQYF. CDR3 in DNA: TGTGCCATCAGTGAGGCGACTAGCGGGAGTTCCCCGAGCACAGATACGCAGTATTTT.